Described below is a single T cell receptor (beta chain) sequence and its context. The antigen is unknown. Both 60 Vbeta primers and 13 Jbeta primers went into the PCR. The assay was immunoSEQ multiplex PCR, and TCRdb's table has in-frame clones only and misses some. The data show approximately 120,000 clones, roughly 77% seen once. These data come from a study of cytomegalovirus exposure and HLA in healthy donors. Overall study context: Out of 170 million or so T cells, an earlier analysis found more than 95 million unique TCR beta sequences in total. Of about 390 genotyped donors, 81% grouped in the Caucasian-associated ancestry cluster. Notes on the study in general: Prior analysis indicated that the majority of TCR beta V segments exhibited productivity approximately 90% or approximately 30% of the time.

J gave up 4 bases and V 3 bases, and 9 bases lay outside the gene matches. Germline loops: CDR1 LGHNA, CDR2 YNFKEQ. This CDR3 region has 16 residues. This sequence originates from a man younger than 30 in good health and CMV-seronegative. The chain couples TRBV4-2 to TRBJ1-2; 9 nucleotides line up with TRBD1. Sequencing was carried out using PBMCs. The CDR3 spells CASSQAGQGTSYGYTF. For the CDR3, the DNA is TGTGCCAGCAGCCAGGCCGGACAGGGGACAAGCTATGGCTACACCTTC.